This T cell receptor (beta chain) was observed in a study of identifying expanded T cells in peripheral blood. Study conclusions and caveats: Differentially abundant clones: around 1.1 between replicates, just under 17 at around 2 weeks, 19 to 20 at four. Roughly 2-week clone count variance significantly increased as total template count grew.

About this clone itself: The antigen is unknown.

Clones were sequenced by immunoSEQ multiplex PCR, and TCRdb holds only the in-frame ones, with some missing. The table lists under 95,000 clones, 89% of them singletons, with approximately 2.6% in the top ten. The receptor's source is a person between 18 and 70 years old in good health. The specimen sequenced was blood.

In DNA form, the CDR3 reads TGTGCCAGCAGTTACCGGCGACAGGGGAACACTGAAGCTTTCTTT. Translating it yields CASSYRRQGNTEAFF. The chain uses TRBV6-6 and TRBJ1-1; 7 bases map to TRBD1. CDR3 length equals 15 residues. Germline V lookup: CDR1 MNHNY, CDR2 SVGAGI (reference sequence). V shed 2 bases, J shed 1 base, and the junction held 4 bases outside the gene matches.